Shown below are 6 T cell receptor beta chains from a single sample sequenced in a study of PD-1 blockade in mismatch repair-deficient tumors. Clones were sequenced by immunoSEQ multiplex PCR, and TCRdb holds only the in-frame ones, with some missing. The sample has roughly 16,000 clones, roughly 84% seen once. Sequenced material: PBMCs, taken before pembrolizumab treatment. Receptor source: an adult with mismatch repair-deficient cancer.

This sequence joins TRBV6-4 and TRBJ2-1, with 14 nucleotides matching TRBD2. The germline V gene has CDR1 MRHNA and CDR2 SNTAGT. The CDR3 runs to 14 residues. Losses at the gene ends were 2 bases for V and 9 bases for J; bases not matched to a gene: 0. DNA for the CDR3: TGTGCCAGCAGTGACGGACTAGCGGGAGGTGAGCAGTTCTTC. Translated, it gives CASSDGLAGGEQFF.

The chain joins TRBV18 to TRBJ2-1; 7 bases match TRBD2. CDR3 length: 14 residues. Germline values: CDR1 KGHSH, CDR2 LQKENI. J lost 2 bases, V lost 2 bases, and 0 bases had no gene match. For the CDR3, the DNA is TGTGCCAGCTCACCAGGGGGGGCCTACAATGAGCAGTTCTTC. Residues: CASSPGGAYNEQFF.

The CDR3 spells CAWTPWRPQETQYF. The CDR3 coding sequence is TGTGCCTGGACCCCGTGGCGGCCTCAAGAGACCCAGTACTTC. This rearrangement joins TRBV30 to TRBJ2-5; D not certain. V lost 4 bases, J lost 2 bases, and 14 bases lay in between. In germline, CDR1 is GTSNPN, CDR2 SVGIG (reference sequence). The CDR3 is made up of 14 amino acids.

The V call is TRBV19, the J call TRBJ2-1; 9 bases are a match to TRBD2. Germline V lookup: CDR1 LNHDA, CDR2 SQIVND (reference sequence). The CDR3 length is 16 residues. Unmatched junction bases numbered 7, after V lost 7 bases and J lost 0 bases. CDR3 DNA sequence: TGTGCCAGTACCTCTCAGCGGGGGGCCTCCTACAATGAGCAGTTCTTC. Amino acids: CASTSQRGASYNEQFF. The full variable domain, completed using reference TRBV19 and TRBJ2-1, is DGGITQSPKYLFRKEGQNVTLSCEQNLNHDAMYWYRQDPGQGLRLIYYSQIVNDFQKGDIAEGYSVSREKKESFPLTVTSAQKNPTAFYLCASTSQRGASYNEQFFGPGTRLTVL.

J is TRBJ2-5 and V is TRBV5-1; TRBD1 aligns across 7 bases. The J segment lost 2 bases and the V segment lost 4 bases, leaving 8 bases of the junction unmatched. Germline lookup yields CDR1 SGHRS and CDR2 YFSETQ. This CDR3 is built from 15 residues. The CDR3 DNA reads TGCGCCAGCAGCACGGGGACAGCCCGTCAAGAGACCCAGTACTTC. Protein product: CASSTGTARQETQYF.

This chain joins TRBV6-5 and TRBJ2-6, with a possible D match to TRBD1 (5 bases). The CDR3 is 15 residues long. V lost 6 bases, J lost 0 bases, and 9 bases lay in between. The germline gives CDR1 MNHEY, CDR2 SVGAGI. This CDR3 reads CASRDDSSGANVLTF. CDR3 sequence (DNA): TGTGCCAGCAGAGACGACAGCTCTGGGGCCAACGTCCTGACTTTC.